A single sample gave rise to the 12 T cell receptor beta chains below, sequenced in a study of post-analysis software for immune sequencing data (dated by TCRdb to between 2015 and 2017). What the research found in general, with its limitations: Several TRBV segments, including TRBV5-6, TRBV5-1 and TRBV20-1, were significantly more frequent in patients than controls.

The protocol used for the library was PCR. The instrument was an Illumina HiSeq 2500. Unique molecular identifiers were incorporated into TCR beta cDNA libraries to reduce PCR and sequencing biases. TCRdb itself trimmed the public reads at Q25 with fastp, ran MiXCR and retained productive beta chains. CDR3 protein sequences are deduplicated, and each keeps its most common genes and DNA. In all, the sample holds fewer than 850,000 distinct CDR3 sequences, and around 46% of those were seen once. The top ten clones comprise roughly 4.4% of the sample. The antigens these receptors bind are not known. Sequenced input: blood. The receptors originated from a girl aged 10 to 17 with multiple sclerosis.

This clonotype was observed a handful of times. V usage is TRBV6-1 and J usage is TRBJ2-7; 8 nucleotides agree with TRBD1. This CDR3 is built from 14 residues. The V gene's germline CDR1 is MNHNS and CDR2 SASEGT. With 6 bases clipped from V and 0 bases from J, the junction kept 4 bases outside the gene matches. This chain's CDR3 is CASREGTGSYEQYF. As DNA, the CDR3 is TGTGCCAGCAGGGAGGGGACAGGCTCCTACGAGCAGTACTTC.

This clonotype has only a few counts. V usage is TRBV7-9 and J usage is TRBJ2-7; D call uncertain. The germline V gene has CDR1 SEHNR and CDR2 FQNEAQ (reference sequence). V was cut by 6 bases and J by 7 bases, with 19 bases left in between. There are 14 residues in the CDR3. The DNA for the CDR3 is TGTGCCAGCAGAACCGGACCCTCGCAAGGGGAGCAGTACTTC. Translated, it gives CASRTGPSQGEQYF.

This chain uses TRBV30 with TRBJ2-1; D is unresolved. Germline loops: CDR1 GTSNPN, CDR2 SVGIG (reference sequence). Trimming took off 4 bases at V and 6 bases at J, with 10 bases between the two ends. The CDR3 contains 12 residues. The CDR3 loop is CAWILGPNEQFF. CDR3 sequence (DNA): TGTGCCTGGATCTTGGGTCCCAATGAGCAGTTCTTC.

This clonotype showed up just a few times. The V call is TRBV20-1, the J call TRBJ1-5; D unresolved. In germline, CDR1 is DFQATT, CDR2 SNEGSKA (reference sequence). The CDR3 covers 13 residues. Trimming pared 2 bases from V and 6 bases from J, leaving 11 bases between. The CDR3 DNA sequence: TGCAGTGCTAGACCTCAATTCGGTCAGCCCCAGCATTTT. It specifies CSARPQFGQPQHF.

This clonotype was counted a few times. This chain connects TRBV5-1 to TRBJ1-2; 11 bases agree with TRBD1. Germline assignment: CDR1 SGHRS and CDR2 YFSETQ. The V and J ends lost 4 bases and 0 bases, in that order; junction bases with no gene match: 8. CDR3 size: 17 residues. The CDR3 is CASSLHPGQGANYGYTF. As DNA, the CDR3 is TGCGCCAGCAGCCTTCACCCGGGACAGGGGGCTAACTATGGCTACACCTTC.

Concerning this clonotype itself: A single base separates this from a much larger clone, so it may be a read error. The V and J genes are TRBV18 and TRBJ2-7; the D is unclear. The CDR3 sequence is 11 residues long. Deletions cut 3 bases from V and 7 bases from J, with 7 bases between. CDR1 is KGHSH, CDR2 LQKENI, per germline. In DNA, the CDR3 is TGTGCCAGCTCACCGGAGAGGGAGCAGTACTTC. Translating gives CASSPEREQYF.

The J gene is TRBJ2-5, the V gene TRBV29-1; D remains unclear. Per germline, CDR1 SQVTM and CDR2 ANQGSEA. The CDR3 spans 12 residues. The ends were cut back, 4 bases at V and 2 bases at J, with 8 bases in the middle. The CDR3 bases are TGCAGCGTTGTTCCAGAGCAAGAGACCCAGTACTTC. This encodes CSVVPEQETQYF.

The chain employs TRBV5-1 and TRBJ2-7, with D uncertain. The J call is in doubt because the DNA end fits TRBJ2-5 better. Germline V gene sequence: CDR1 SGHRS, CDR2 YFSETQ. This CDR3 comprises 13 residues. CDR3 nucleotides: TGCGCCAGCAGCCAGACCGGCGCTGAGACCCAGTACTTC. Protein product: CASSQTGAETQYF.

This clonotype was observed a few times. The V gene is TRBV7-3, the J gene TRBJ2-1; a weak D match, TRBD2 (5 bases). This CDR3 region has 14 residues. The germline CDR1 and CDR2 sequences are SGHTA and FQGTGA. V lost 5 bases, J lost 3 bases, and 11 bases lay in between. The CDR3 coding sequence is TGTGCCAGCAGCCCTGAGGGAAGCTACAATGAGCAGTTCTTC. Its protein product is CASSPEGSYNEQFF.

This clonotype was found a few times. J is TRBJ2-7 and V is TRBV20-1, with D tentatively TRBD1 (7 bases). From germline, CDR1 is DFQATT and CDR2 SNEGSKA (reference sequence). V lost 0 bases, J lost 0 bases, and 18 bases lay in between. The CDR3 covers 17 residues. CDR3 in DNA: TGCAGTGCTAGAGAGTCCCCAGGGGGGCCTACCTCCTACGAGCAGTACTTC. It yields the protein CSARESPGGPTSYEQYF.

DNA for the CDR3: TGCGCCAGCAGCTTGACGGGCTCAGGCTCTGGGGCCAACGTCCTGACTTTC. This encodes CASSLTGSGSGANVLTF. The chain combines TRBV5-1 with TRBJ2-6, with D uncertain. The CDR3 spans 17 residues. CDR1 SGHRS and CDR2 YFSETQ come from the germline V gene. V was clipped by 1 base and J by 0 bases, with 11 bases between them.

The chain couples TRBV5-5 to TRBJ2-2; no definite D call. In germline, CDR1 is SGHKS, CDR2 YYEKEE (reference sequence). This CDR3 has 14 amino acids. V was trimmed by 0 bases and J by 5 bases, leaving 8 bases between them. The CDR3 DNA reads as TGTGCCAGCAGCTTGGGGGCCGGAACCGGGGAGCTGTTTTTT. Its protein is CASSLGAGTGELFF.